The 17 T cell receptor beta chains listed next were all sequenced from one sample in a study of vaccination effects on CD4 cells after COVID-19. No antigen is known for these receptors. TCRdb keeps only in-frame clones here, not all; method: immunoSEQ multiplex PCR. In the table there are more than 65,000 clones, 80% to 85% of which are singletons. Before sequencing took place, the ViraFEST assay used viral peptide pools to expand antigen-specific CD4+ T cells. The authors isolated CD4+ T cells after approximately 9 days of culture. Each person got two doses of an mRNA SARS-CoV-2 vaccine, BNT162b2 or mRNA-1273. The sequencing used CD4+ T cells from PBMCs cultured with HCoV-229E spike peptides, collected after COVID-19 vaccination. The receptors were gathered from a human donor who received a COVID-19 vaccine.

This clone has more than one count but fewer than ten. V is TRBV7-9 and J is TRBJ2-7; D is tentatively TRBD1 or TRBD2 (5 bases each). The CDR3 totals 15 residues. V was pared by 1 base and J by 1 base, with 11 bases between. Per the germline V gene, CDR1 is SEHNR and CDR2 is FQNEAQ (reference sequence). CDR3 sequence (DNA): TGTGCCAGCAGCTTAGGAGGGGAGTTATCCTACGAGCAGTACGTC. Translating it yields CASSLGGELSYEQYV.

The V gene is TRBV7-2, the J gene TRBJ2-1; tentatively, D is TRBD1 or TRBD2 (7 bases each). Germline CDR1 SGHTA, CDR2 FQGNSA. Trimming removed 3 bases from V and 2 bases from J, with 11 bases in between. The CDR3 totals 15 residues. CDR3 nucleotides: TGTGCCAGCAGCTTGGGAGGGGGCGCCTACAATGAGCAGTTCTTC. It translates to CASSLGGGAYNEQFF.

This clone was found once. This rearrangement joins TRBV5-1 to TRBJ2-2; D is perhaps TRBD2 (6 bases). Deletions cut 0 bases from V and 4 bases from J, with 16 bases between. In germline, CDR1 is SGHRS, CDR2 YFSETQ. The CDR3 extends over 17 amino acids. The CDR3 DNA reads as TGCGCCAGCAGCTTGGTTGGGACTGGAATTTCCACCGGGGAGCTGTTTTTT. Its protein is CASSLVGTGISTGELFF.

The chain couples TRBV21-1 to TRBJ1-5. TRBV21-1 is a listed pseudogene. There are 17 residues in the CDR3. In DNA, the CDR3 is TGTGCCAGCAGCTTAGACATGACCGGGACCCAGGATCAGCCCCAGCATTTT. Translation: CASSLDMTGTQDQPQHF.

V is TRBV19 and J is TRBJ2-1, with 7 bases aligning to TRBD2. V trimming: 1 base; J trimming: 4 bases; junction bases outside the gene matches: 7. The CDR3 has 16 residues. In germline, CDR1 is LNHDA, CDR2 SQIVND (reference sequence). CDR3 region: CASSIVWGGRYNEQFF. The CDR3 DNA is TGTGCCAGTAGTATAGTGTGGGGGGGACGATACAATGAGCAGTTCTTC.

The chain employs TRBV24-1 and TRBJ1-4; D possibly corresponds to TRBD1 (6 bases). The CDR3 loop spans 16 amino acids. The germline V and J ends were trimmed by 4 bases and 0 bases, with 11 bases remaining between them. The germline CDR1 and CDR2 sequences are KGHDR and SFDVKD. Here the CDR3 DNA reads TGTGCCACCAGTGACCTCGACAGGACAACTAATGAAAAACTGTTTTTT. Its translation: CATSDLDRTTNEKLFF.

This clone was seen a single time. The chain combines TRBV7-2 with TRBJ2-2, with D maybe TRBD1 (6 bases). The CDR3 length is 15 residues. V gave up 6 bases and J gave up 1 base, with 12 bases separating them. CDR1 and CDR2 from the germline V gene are SGHTA and FQGNSA. As DNA, the CDR3 is TGTGCCAGCAGTAACCCGGGACAGAACACCGGGGAGCTGTTTTTT. Its translation is CASSNPGQNTGELFF.

CDR3 DNA: TGTGCCAGCAGCCTCCGCCCGACCTCCTACGAGCAGTACGTC. The encoded protein is CASSLRPTSYEQYV. The rearrangement joins TRBV7-2 to TRBJ2-7; D call uncertain. Trimming took 5 bases from V and 0 from J, leaving 11 bases between them. This CDR3 spans 14 amino acids. The germline CDR1 and CDR2 sequences are SGHTA and FQGNSA.

A few counts support this clone. The chain's CDR3 is CASSLGGSSYNEQFF. The CDR3 DNA reads as TGTGCCAGCAGCTTGGGCGGGAGCTCCTACAATGAGCAGTTCTTC. The chain carries TRBV5-6 and TRBJ2-1, with 7 bases aligning to TRBD2. Trimming cost V 0 bases and J 0 bases; bases outside gene matches: 0. Germline V gives CDR1 SGHDT, CDR2 YYEEEE. The CDR3 runs to 15 residues.

There are a few counts of this clone. V and J are TRBV5-1 and TRBJ1-1; D call uncertain. In germline, CDR1 is SGHRS, CDR2 YFSETQ. This CDR3 has 11 residues. V shed 2 bases and J shed 9 bases, with 8 bases lying between them. CDR3 bases: TGCGCCAGCAGCTTTCAGGACCAAGCTTTCTTT. Translating it yields CASSFQDQAFF.

This sequence joins TRBV6-5 and TRBJ1-3; 7 positions agree with TRBD1. Losses at the gene ends were 6 bases for V and 3 bases for J; bases not matched to a gene: 5. The CDR3 loop spans 14 amino acids. Germline-derived CDR1 and CDR2 are MNHEY and SVGAGI. The CDR3: CASSYRDSGNTIYF. The CDR3 region has the DNA TGTGCCAGCAGCTATAGGGACAGTGGAAACACCATATATTTT.

The V gene is TRBV18, the J gene TRBJ2-3; no definite D call. The V end was cut by 3 bases, the J end by 0 bases, with 7 bases between. The germline gives CDR1 KGHSH, CDR2 LQKENI. The CDR3 is 14 amino acids. Here the CDR3 reads CASSPRFSTDTQYF. In nucleotides, the CDR3 is TGTGCCAGCTCACCCAGATTTAGCACAGATACGCAGTATTTT. Variable domain in full (rest from reference TRBV18 and TRBJ2-3): NAGVMQNPRHLVRRRGQEARLRCSPMKGHSHVYWYRQLPEEGLKFMVYLQKENIIDESGMPKERFSAEFPKEGPSILRIQQVVRGDSAAYFCASSPRFSTDTQYFGPGTRLTVL.

CDR3 loop: CASSPGTEDIQYF. The CDR3 DNA reads as TGTGCCAGCTCACCGGGGACTGAGGACATTCAGTACTTC. The chain links TRBV18 to TRBJ2-4; D may be TRBD2 (6 bases). CDR1 is KGHSH, CDR2 LQKENI, per germline. This CDR3 is 13 amino acids long. V was pared by 3 bases and J by 8 bases, with 11 bases between.

V usage is TRBV28 and J usage is TRBJ2-2; D is perhaps TRBD1 or TRBD2 (5 bases each). The CDR3 contains 14 residues. The germline V and J ends were trimmed by 11 bases and 2 bases, with 15 bases remaining between them. In germline, CDR1 is MDHEN, CDR2 SYDVKM. CDR3 sequence: CAHTGTANTGELFF. The CDR3 nucleotides read TGTGCCCATACCGGGACGGCCAACACCGGGGAGCTGTTTTTT.

The genes are TRBV20-1 and TRBJ2-1, with 10 bases identical to TRBD2. The germline V gene has CDR1 DFQATT and CDR2 SNEGSKA (reference sequence). Germline trimming cut 3 bases from V and 8 bases from J; bases unmatched to any gene: 10. The CDR3 has 15 amino acids. The CDR3 DNA follows: TGCAGTGCTAGTGCACCGGGACTAGCGTTAGATGAGCAGTTCTTC. This sequence encodes CSASAPGLALDEQFF.

A few counts support this clone. This sequence joins TRBV27 and TRBJ2-2; 8 bases map to TRBD1. Trimming removed 5 bases from V and 4 bases from J; junction bases left unmatched: 9. The CDR3 sequence is 16 residues long. From germline, CDR1 is MNHEY and CDR2 SMNVEV (reference sequence). The CDR3: CASSPRQGRRTGELFF. The CDR3 region has the DNA TGTGCCAGCAGTCCCCGACAGGGGCGTCGCACCGGGGAGCTGTTTTTT.

This sequence joins TRBV15 and TRBJ1-4; D is unresolved. Between the trimmed V and J ends, which lost 0 bases and 5 bases, there was a span of 7 bases. The CDR3 sequence is 14 residues long. CDR1 is LNHNV, CDR2 YYDKDF, per germline (reference sequence). CDR3 residues: CATSREWQNEKLFF. The CDR3 DNA is TGTGCCACCAGCAGAGAGTGGCAAAATGAAAAACTGTTTTTT.